Following are 31 T cell receptor beta chains from one sample sequenced in a study of blood T cell repertoires in COVID-19. The table came from immunoSEQ multiplex PCR; TCRdb's copy has only in-frame clones and leaves some out. This table holds about 260,000 clones, 88% found once. The sequenced sample consisted of PBMCs or T cells enriched from blood (not recorded which). The receptors derive from a woman aged 50 to 65 who had recovered from COVID-19.

The V gene is TRBV28, the J gene TRBJ2-3; 9 bases fit TRBD2. J gave up 0 bases and V 5 bases, and 6 bases lay outside the gene matches. From germline, CDR1 is MDHEN and CDR2 SYDVKM. The length of the CDR3 is 16 residues. The CDR3 is CASSPGLARSTDTQYF. CDR3 bases: TGTGCCAGCAGTCCAGGACTAGCGCGAAGCACAGATACGCAGTATTTT.

In this sample, this clone turned up once. The rearrangement uses TRBV6-5 and TRBJ2-2; TRBD2 aligns across 7 bases. The CDR3 extends over 15 amino acids. The germline gives CDR1 MNHEY, CDR2 SVGAGI. V was clipped by 0 bases and J by 5 bases; unmatched bases: 3. CDR3: CASSYSAGATGELFF. The CDR3, as DNA: TGTGCCAGCAGTTACTCGGCGGGAGCAACCGGGGAGCTGTTTTTT.

The chain has TRBV4-3 and TRBJ2-2; a possible D gene is TRBD2 (5 bases). The CDR3 is 16 residues long. The germline gives CDR1 LGHNA, CDR2 YSLEER. V gave up 2 bases and J gave up 0 bases, with 10 bases separating them. CDR3 DNA: TGCGCCAGCAGCCAATCCAGCGGCGCGAACACCGGGGAGCTGTTTTTT. Its protein product is CASSQSSGANTGELFF.

This rearrangement joins TRBV4-3 to TRBJ2-5; D may be TRBD1 (6 bases). Germline V CDR1 and CDR2: LGHNA, YSLEER. Trimming left V 0 bases short and J 0 bases short, with 8 bases between. CDR3 size: 15 residues. The CDR3 region has the DNA TGCGCCAGCAGCCAAGACGGGACAAACCAAGAGACCCAGTACTTC. Its translation: CASSQDGTNQETQYF.

The chain employs TRBV11-2 and TRBJ2-1; 12 bases fit TRBD2. The CDR3 extends over 17 amino acids. The V and J ends lost 5 bases and 1 base, in that order; junction bases with no gene match: 6. CDR1 is SGHAT, CDR2 FQNNGV, per germline. CDR3 loop: CASSIITSGRSYNEQFF. The CDR3 DNA follows: TGTGCCAGCAGCATTATAACTAGCGGGAGGTCCTACAATGAGCAGTTCTTC.

The rearrangement joins TRBV19 to TRBJ1-3; TRBD1 matches 7 bases. CDR1 is LNHDA and CDR2 is SQIVND in the germline V gene (reference sequence). CDR3 size: 15 residues. Trimming took 5 bases from V and 3 from J; bases not matched to a gene: 7. CDR3 residues: CASSSGTADGNTIYF. DNA for the CDR3: TGTGCCAGTAGTTCCGGGACAGCTGATGGAAACACCATATATTTT.

The chain couples TRBV2 to TRBJ2-3; 7 nucleotides align to TRBD2. This CDR3 spans 15 amino acids. CDR1 is SNHLY and CDR2 is FYNNEI in the germline V gene. The V gene end was trimmed by 0 bases and the J gene end by 2 bases; junction bases not matched to a gene: 2. CDR3 sequence: CASSEARGTTDTQYF. The CDR3 DNA follows: TGTGCCAGCAGTGAAGCGCGGGGGACCACAGATACGCAGTATTTT.

The rearrangement joins TRBV28 to TRBJ1-3; D ambiguous. Per the germline V gene, CDR1 is MDHEN and CDR2 is SYDVKM. V gave up 5 bases and J gave up 0 bases, with 8 bases separating them. CDR3 length: 14 residues. The CDR3 spells CASSTPVSGNTIYF. The CDR3 nucleotides are TGTGCCAGCAGTACTCCGGTCTCTGGAAACACCATATATTTT.

The genes are TRBV7-8 and TRBJ2-5; D uncertain. Germline CDR1 reads SGHVS; CDR2 reads FQNEAQ. Trimming took off 1 base at V and 2 bases at J, with 11 bases between the two ends. The CDR3 length is 15 residues. The CDR3: CASSLVSGFQETQYF. As DNA, the CDR3 is TGTGCCAGCAGCTTAGTATCCGGGTTTCAAGAGACCCAGTACTTC.

V usage is TRBV11-2 and J usage is TRBJ2-7; 10 nucleotides match TRBD2. The junction had 6 bases not matched to a gene; V was cut back by 5 bases and J by 2 bases. The germline V gene has CDR1 SGHAT and CDR2 FQNNGV. The CDR3 has 15 amino acids. As DNA, the CDR3 is TGTGCCAGCAGCGTAACTAGCGGGGTTACCTACGAGCAGTACTTC. This sequence encodes CASSVTSGVTYEQYF.

The rearrangement joins TRBV28 to TRBJ2-3; 9 positions match TRBD2. The junction had 13 bases not matched to a gene; V was cut back by 6 bases and J by 6 bases. The CDR3 runs to 16 residues. Germline V gives CDR1 MDHEN, CDR2 SYDVKM. CDR3: CASSSRLAAISDTQYF. CDR3 in DNA: TGTGCCAGCAGCTCTAGACTAGCGGCAATCTCGGATACGCAGTATTTT.

The rearrangement uses TRBV7-9 and TRBJ1-4; D gene uncertain. V lost 5 bases and J 4 bases, leaving 8 bases between the germline ends. CDR1 is SEHNR, CDR2 FQNEAQ, per germline (reference sequence). This CDR3 has 13 amino acids. CDR3 DNA: TGTGCCAGCAGCCGGTCGGGTAATGAAAAACTGTTTTTT. It yields the protein CASSRSGNEKLFF. Based on the CDR3 plus reference TRBV7-9 and TRBJ1-4, the full variable domain is DTGVSQNPRHKITKRGQNVTFRCDPISEHNRLYWYRQTLGQGPEFLTYFQNEAQLEKSRLLSDRFSAERPKGSFSTLEIQRTEQGDSAMYLCASSRSGNEKLFFGSGTQLSVL.

The V call is TRBV24-1, the J call TRBJ1-1, with TRBD1 matching over 11 bases. The CDR3 has 17 residues. The trim removed 9 bases at V and 4 bases at J, leaving 15 bases unmatched. Per germline, CDR1 KGHDR and CDR2 SFDVKD. The CDR3 sequence: CATSTRDRGVLGTEAFF. The DNA for the CDR3 is TGTGCCACCTCAACCCGGGACAGGGGGGTCTTGGGCACTGAAGCTTTCTTT.

The chain joins TRBV7-3 to TRBJ2-7; no clear D gene. From germline, CDR1 is SGHTA and CDR2 FQGTGA. Deletions cut 8 bases from V and 3 bases from J, with 17 bases between. CDR3 length: 14 amino acids. CDR3 DNA: TGTGCCAGCGCCCTATTGCCTTTAATCTACGAGCAGTACTTC. Amino acid sequence: CASALLPLIYEQYF.

The chain couples TRBV30 to TRBJ2-1, with 9 nucleotides matching TRBD2. J was trimmed by 7 bases and V by 3 bases; bases with no gene match: 13. The CDR3 contains 16 residues. Germline CDR1 and CDR2: GTSNPN and SVGIG (reference sequence). This CDR3 is CAWRRGGAGKGNEQFF. For the CDR3, the DNA is TGTGCCTGGAGGCGGGGGGGAGCGGGAAAGGGGAATGAGCAGTTCTTC.

V gene TRBV19 combines with J gene TRBJ1-2; 8 bases agree with TRBD1. Germline assignment: CDR1 LNHDA and CDR2 SQIVND (reference sequence). V trimming: 2 bases; J trimming: 3 bases; junction bases outside the gene matches: 5. The CDR3 is 15 amino acids. The chain's CDR3 is CASSIIRGQDYGYTF. The DNA for the CDR3 is TGTGCCAGTAGTATAATCAGGGGGCAGGACTATGGCTACACCTTC.

The rearrangement uses TRBV29-1 and TRBJ2-1; 7 positions match TRBD1. After removal of 7 bases from V and 7 bases from J, the junction contained 4 bases not matched to a gene. Germline V gene data show CDR1 as SQVTM and CDR2 as ANQGSEA. The CDR3 totals 11 residues. CDR3 nucleotide sequence: TGCAGCGCGGGACAGAAAAATGAGCAGTTCTTC. Encoded protein: CSAGQKNEQFF.

This clone was recorded once. CDR3 protein: CASSPREGGNSPLHF. In nucleotides, the CDR3 is TGCGCCAGCAGCCCCAGGGAAGGGGGTAATTCACCCCTCCACTTT. This chain links TRBV5-1 with TRBJ1-6, with D possibly being TRBD1 (6 bases). Germline V gives CDR1 SGHRS, CDR2 YFSETQ. V lost 4 bases and J 6 bases, leaving 14 bases between the germline ends. The length of the CDR3 is 15 residues. Complete variable domain (other parts from reference TRBV5-1 and TRBJ1-6): KAGVTQTPRYLIKTRGQQVTLSCSPISGHRSVSWYQQTPGQGLQFLFEYFSETQRNKGNFPGRFSGRQFSNSRSEMNVSTLELGDSALYLCASSPREGGNSPLHFGNGTRLTVT.

Only one count was recorded for this clone. The V and J genes are TRBV3-1 (or the pseudogene TRBV3-2) and TRBJ1-6; D might be TRBD1 (5 bases). Trimming cost V 1 base and J 9 bases, with 10 bases left between them. This CDR3 comprises 14 residues. Germline CDR1 is LGHDT and CDR2 is YNNKEL (reference sequence). The CDR3 protein is CASSQGTRPSPLHF. The CDR3 DNA sequence: TGTGCCAGCAGCCAAGGGACAAGGCCTTCACCCCTCCACTTT.

This chain connects TRBV18 to TRBJ1-6; no definite D call. V lost 3 bases to trimming and J lost 7 bases, with 7 bases between them. Germline V gene lookup returns CDR1 KGHSH and CDR2 LQKENI. The CDR3 contains 13 residues. CDR3 region: CASSPNLNSPLHF. For the CDR3, the DNA is TGTGCCAGCTCACCGAACCTAAATTCACCCCTCCACTTT.

The chain uses TRBV25-1 and TRBJ1-2, with 9 positions matching TRBD1. CDR1 is MGHDK, CDR2 SYGVNS, per germline. The CDR3 runs to 13 residues. Trimming cost V 5 bases and J 5 bases; bases outside gene matches: 3. The CDR3 nucleotides are TGTGCCAGCAGTCGACAGGGGGGATATGGCTACACCTTC. It specifies CASSRQGGYGYTF.

This chain uses TRBV28 with TRBJ1-1; tentative D call: TRBD1 (5 bases). The germline V and J ends were trimmed by 6 bases and 1 base, with 15 bases remaining between them. This CDR3 is 15 amino acids long. Germline V gene data show CDR1 as MDHEN and CDR2 as SYDVKM. The CDR3 DNA reads as TGTGCCAGCAGCAAGACGACAGCCCGGAACACTGAAGCTTTCTTT. Its translation is CASSKTTARNTEAFF.

V and J are TRBV6-1 and TRBJ1-1; D uncertain. This CDR3 is 14 amino acids long. Germline V lookup: CDR1 MNHNS, CDR2 SASEGT. The V and J ends lost 3 bases and 1 base respectively, with 9 bases between them. Written as DNA, the CDR3 is TGTGCCAGCAGTGAGTATCCCGGGAACACTGAAGCTTTCTTT. This encodes CASSEYPGNTEAFF.

In nucleotides, the CDR3 is TGTGCCAGCAGCTTATATCGGGAGGGCGGGGAGCTGTTTTTT. It encodes CASSLYREGGELFF. V is TRBV7-2 and J is TRBJ2-2, with 8 bases matching TRBD2. This CDR3 comprises 14 residues. Germline trimming cut 2 bases from V and 7 bases from J; bases unmatched to any gene: 3. Germline V gene sequence: CDR1 SGHTA, CDR2 FQGNSA.

The chain joins TRBV6-5 to TRBJ1-5, with TRBD1 as a possible D gene (6 bases). Between the trimmed V and J ends, which lost 7 bases and 4 bases, there was a span of 17 bases. The germline V gene encodes CDR1 MNHEY and CDR2 SVGAGI. The length of the CDR3 is 15 residues. Here the CDR3 DNA reads TGTGCCAGCACGAAAGACAGGTCGGGGAATCAGCCCCAGCATTTT. This sequence encodes CASTKDRSGNQPQHF.

DNA for the CDR3: TGTGCCAGCAGCCCGAGAATGACTAGCTCCTACGAGCAGTACTTC. Translation: CASSPRMTSSYEQYF. This chain uses TRBV4-2 with TRBJ2-7, with a weak D call TRBD2 (6 bases). In germline, CDR1 is LGHNA, CDR2 YNFKEQ. With 4 bases removed from V and 0 bases from J, the gap between germline ends came to 13 bases. This CDR3 has 15 amino acids.

This chain joins TRBV7-3 and TRBJ1-2; 7 bases line up with TRBD1. The trim removed 3 bases at V and 6 bases at J, leaving 7 bases unmatched. Per the germline V gene, CDR1 is SGHTA and CDR2 is FQGTGA. The CDR3 spans 14 residues. CDR3 amino acids: CASSFEGGRDGYTF. Here the CDR3 DNA reads TGTGCCAGCAGCTTTGAAGGGGGCCGCGATGGCTACACCTTC. Complete variable domain (other parts from reference TRBV7-3 and TRBJ1-2): GAGVSQTPSNKVTEKGKYVELRCDPISGHTALYWYRQSLGQGPEFLIYFQGTGAADDSGLPNDRFFAVRPEGSVSTLKIQRTERGDSAVYLCASSFEGGRDGYTFGSGTRLTVV.

The V call is TRBV19, the J call TRBJ2-6; D may be TRBD1 (5 bases). Germline V CDR1 and CDR2: LNHDA, SQIVND (reference sequence). The CDR3 has 15 amino acids. Deletions cut 7 bases from V and 1 base from J, with 11 bases between. This chain's CDR3 is CASTLGASGANVLTF. The CDR3 coding sequence is TGTGCCAGTACCCTTGGGGCATCTGGGGCCAACGTCCTGACTTTC. Combining the CDR3 with reference TRBV19 and TRBJ2-6 gives the whole variable domain DGGITQSPKYLFRKEGQNVTLSCEQNLNHDAMYWYRQDPGQGLRLIYYSQIVNDFQKGDIAEGYSVSREKKESFPLTVTSAQKNPTAFYLCASTLGASGANVLTFGAGSRLTVL.

This chain links TRBV14 with TRBJ2-7, with 8 bases aligning to TRBD2. This CDR3 spans 15 amino acids. The V and J ends lost 0 bases and 0 bases, in that order; junction bases with no gene match: 1. CDR1 and CDR2 (germline): SGHDN, FVKESK. The CDR3 loop is CASSQESGSSYEQYF. The CDR3 bases are TGTGCCAGCAGCCAAGAAAGCGGGAGCTCCTACGAGCAGTACTTC. The entire variable domain, with the rest obtained from reference TRBV14 and TRBJ2-7, is as follows: EAGVTQFPSHSVIEKGQTVTLRCDPISGHDNLYWYRRVMGKEIKFLLHFVKESKQDESGMPNNRFLAERTGGTYSTLKVQPAELEDSGVYFCASSQESGSSYEQYFGPGTRLTVT.

This chain links TRBV20-1 with TRBJ2-3; TRBD2 matches 12 bases. Germline CDR1 reads DFQATT; CDR2 reads SNEGSKA (reference sequence). V was clipped by 3 bases and J by 3 bases; unmatched bases: 10. This CDR3 is 17 amino acids long. As DNA, the CDR3 is TGCAGTGCTAGTGGATCTAGCGGGAGGGCCCGAACAGATACGCAGTATTTT. It specifies CSASGSSGRARTDTQYF.

This clone was recorded a few times. The genes are TRBV5-4 and TRBJ2-7; 10 bases are a match to TRBD1. The CDR3 totals 15 residues. Germline V CDR1 and CDR2: SGHNT, YYREEE (reference sequence). J gave up 2 bases and V 3 bases, and 5 bases lay outside the gene matches. CDR3 in amino acids: CASSWDGQGAYEQYF. CDR3 coding DNA: TGTGCCAGCAGCTGGGACGGACAGGGGGCCTACGAGCAGTACTTC.